The 8 T cell receptor beta chains reported below all come from one sample, sequenced in a study of T-cell reconstitution after alpha-beta-depleted transplantation in children. TCRbeta library construction was performed incorporating unique molecular identifiers. MiXCR, run by TCRdb on the PCR reads, gives a single entry per CDR3 protein. There are 400,000 to 450,000 distinct CDR3 sequences in the sample; roughly two fifths occur only once, and under 35% lies in the top ten. This material consisted of PBMCs, taken before TCRalphabeta/CD19-depleted stem cell transplant. These receptors were obtained from a girl aged 2-10 years with aplastic anemia, due to receive a stem cell transplant.

A single count supports this clonotype. The rearrangement uses TRBV20-1 and TRBJ2-1; D unresolved. Deletions cut 6 bases from V and 2 bases from J, with 17 bases between. Germline CDR1 reads DFQATT; CDR2 reads SNEGSKA (reference sequence). The CDR3 consists of 15 residues. For the CDR3, the DNA is TGCAGTGCATCCCAAACTCGCCTGACCTACAATGAGCAGTTCTTC. Amino acids: CSASQTRLTYNEQFF.

The chain links TRBV11-1 to TRBJ2-7; D possibly matches TRBD1 or TRBD2 (5 bases each). Trimming removed 5 bases at V and 1 base at J, with 12 bases between. The CDR3 spans 14 residues. Germline V gene sequence: CDR1 SGHAT, CDR2 FQDESV (reference sequence). In DNA form, the CDR3 reads TGTGCCAGCAGCAACGGGACGGAGTCCTACGAGCAGTACTTC. Translation gives CASSNGTESYEQYF.

This clonotype was counted ten times or more. This chain uses TRBV3-1 with TRBJ2-2; D is ambiguous. Germline lookup yields CDR1 LGHDT and CDR2 YNNKEL (reference sequence). With 5 bases removed from V and 2 bases from J, the gap between germline ends came to 0 bases. There are 11 residues in the CDR3. CDR3 sequence: CASSNTGELFF. CDR3 bases: TGTGCCAGCAGCAACACCGGGGAGCTGTTTTTT.

This clonotype was counted only a few times. The J gene is TRBJ2-5, the V gene TRBV15, with TRBD2 matching 7 bases. Germline V gene data show CDR1 as LNHNV and CDR2 as YYDKDF (reference sequence). Losses at the gene ends were 5 bases for V and 5 bases for J; bases not matched to a gene: 5. The length of the CDR3 is 13 residues. In DNA, the CDR3 is TGTGCCACCAGCGCTCGGGAGGCGGAGACCCAGTACTTC. This gives the protein CATSAREAETQYF.

V usage is TRBV5-6 and J usage is TRBJ1-5; tentatively, D is TRBD1 (6 bases). The V gene lost 0 bases and the J gene lost 6 bases, with 10 bases spanning the gap. Germline lookup yields CDR1 SGHDT and CDR2 YYEEEE. The CDR3 totals 14 residues. The CDR3 DNA follows: TGTGCCAGCAGCTTGGAGGGGGGAGGTCAGCCCCAGCATTTT. Translated, it gives CASSLEGGGQPQHF.

This chain links TRBV6-1 with TRBJ2-3, with D maybe TRBD2 (7 bases). This CDR3 has 16 residues. Germline-derived CDR1 and CDR2 are MNHNS and SASEGT. V dropped 6 bases and J dropped 6 bases, with 22 bases sitting between them. In DNA, the CDR3 is TGTGCCAGCAGCGGGAGACAGGCGGGAGTCCGTGATACGCAGTATTTT. Amino acids: CASSGRQAGVRDTQYF.

This clonotype was counted many times. The chain employs TRBV29-1 and TRBJ1-3; D remains unclear. Germline V gene sequence: CDR1 SQVTM, CDR2 ANQGSEA. The length of the CDR3 is 12 residues. The V and J ends lost 4 bases and 0 bases respectively, with 4 bases between them. The chain's CDR3 is CSVGSSGNTIYF. The CDR3 region has the DNA TGCAGCGTTGGGAGCTCTGGAAACACCATATATTTT.

This clonotype has a count of ten or more. The V call is TRBV20-1, the J call TRBJ2-7, with a tentative D call TRBD1 (7 bases). The CDR3 runs to 15 residues. The germline gives CDR1 DFQATT, CDR2 SNEGSKA (reference sequence). V lost 2 bases, J lost 2 bases, and 16 bases lay in between. In DNA form, the CDR3 reads TGCAGTGCTAGATCCAGGGGGGACCACCCCTACGAGCAGTACTTC. Amino acid sequence: CSARSRGDHPYEQYF.